The T cell receptor beta chain described here comes from a study of T cell changes during pregnancy in multiple sclerosis. CDR3 length: 13 amino acids. Trimming cost V 5 bases and J 0 bases, with 7 bases left between them. Germline CDR1 reads MNHNY; CDR2 reads SVGAGI (reference sequence). Repertoires were generated with immunoSEQ multiplex PCR, while TCRdb's copy carries only in-frame clones and drops some. This sample yields about 30,000 clones, of which roughly 93% are seen a single time; approximately 4.4% belongs to the top ten. J is TRBJ1-1 and V is TRBV6-6; no firm D call. This clonotype originated in a female donor in good health, enrolled as a control in a pregnancy study. Sequences were derived from peripheral blood, sampled in the second trimester of pregnancy. CDR3 loop: CASSPVLNTEAFF. DNA for the CDR3: TGTGCCAGCAGTCCAGTCTTGAACACTGAAGCTTTCTTT.